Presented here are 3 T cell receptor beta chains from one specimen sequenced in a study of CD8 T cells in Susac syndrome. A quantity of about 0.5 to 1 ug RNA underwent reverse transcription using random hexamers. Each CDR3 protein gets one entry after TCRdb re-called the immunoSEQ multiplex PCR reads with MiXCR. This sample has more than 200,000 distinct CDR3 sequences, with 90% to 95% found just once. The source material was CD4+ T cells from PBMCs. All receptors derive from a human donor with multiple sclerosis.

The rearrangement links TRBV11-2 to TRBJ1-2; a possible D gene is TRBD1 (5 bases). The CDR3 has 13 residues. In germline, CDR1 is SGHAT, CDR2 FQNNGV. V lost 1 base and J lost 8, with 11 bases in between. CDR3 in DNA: TGTGCCAGCAGCTTAGGGGGGATCGGGGGCTACACCTTC. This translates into CASSLGGIGGYTF.

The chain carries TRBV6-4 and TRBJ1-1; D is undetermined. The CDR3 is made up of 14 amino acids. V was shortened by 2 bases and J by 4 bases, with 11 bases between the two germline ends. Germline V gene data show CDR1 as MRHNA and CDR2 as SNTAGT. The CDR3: CASSDGDPATEAFF. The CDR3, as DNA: TGTGCCAGCAGTGACGGGGATCCTGCCACTGAAGCTTTCTTT.

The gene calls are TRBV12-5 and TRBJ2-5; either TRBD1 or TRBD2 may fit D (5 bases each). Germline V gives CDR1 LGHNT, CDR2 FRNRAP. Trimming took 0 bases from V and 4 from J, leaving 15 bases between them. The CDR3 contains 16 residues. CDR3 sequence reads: CASGLVLKGTGETQYF. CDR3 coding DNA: TGTGCTAGTGGTTTGGTACTAAAGGGGACGGGAGAGACCCAGTACTTC.